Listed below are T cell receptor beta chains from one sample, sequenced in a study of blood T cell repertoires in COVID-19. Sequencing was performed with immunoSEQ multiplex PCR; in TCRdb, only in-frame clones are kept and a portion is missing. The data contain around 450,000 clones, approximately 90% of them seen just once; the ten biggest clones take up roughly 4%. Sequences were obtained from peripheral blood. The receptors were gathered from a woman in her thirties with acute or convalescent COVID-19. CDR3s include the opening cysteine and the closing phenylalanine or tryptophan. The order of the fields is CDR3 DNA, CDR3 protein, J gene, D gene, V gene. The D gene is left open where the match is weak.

TGTGCCAGCAGCCCTAGGACAGGAGTATTTCGTGGGAATTCACCCCTCCACTTT | CASSPRTGVFRGNSPLHF | TRBJ1-6 | TRBD1 | TRBV3-1/TRBV3-2
TGTGCCATCAGTGAGTGGCAGGGGTACGAGCAGTACTTC | CAISEWQGYEQYF | TRBJ2-7 | - | TRBV10-3
TGTGCCAGCAGTGAAAGCGGGTACACTGAAGCTTTCTTT | CASSESGYTEAFF | TRBJ1-1 | - | TRBV2
TGTGCCAGTACCCAGGGGAGTTGGAGAAACACCATATATTTT | CASTQGSWRNTIYF | TRBJ1-3 | - | TRBV19
TGTGCCAGCAGCTTTAGCGGGGGTTCCTACAATGAGCAGTTCTTC | CASSFSGGSYNEQFF | TRBJ2-1 | TRBD2 | TRBV5-5
TGTGCCAGCAGCCCCCCGGCGGGCGTCTTTAACACTGAAGCTTTCTTT | CASSPPAGVFNTEAFF | TRBJ1-1 | - | TRBV7-8
TGTGCCAGCAGCGCCCCGTCTAGCACAGATACGCAGTATTTT | CASSAPSSTDTQYF | TRBJ2-3 | - | TRBV9
TGTGCCAGCACCGGGACAGACAGGGACAACACTGAAGCTTTCTTT | CASTGTDRDNTEAFF | TRBJ1-1 | TRBD1 | TRBV5-7
TGCGCCAGCAGCTTGGAAGGGGGAAATTCACCCCTCCACTTT | CASSLEGGNSPLHF | TRBJ1-6 | - | TRBV5-1
TGTGCCAGCAGTTCCCTTTTTTCTGCGGGAATGCCCTACGAGCAGTACTTC | CASSSLFSAGMPYEQYF | TRBJ2-7 | - | TRBV27
TGTGCCAGCAGTCTAAGGACTAGCGGGGGGGCCTGGTCCTACAATGAGCAGTTCTTC | CASSLRTSGGAWSYNEQFF | TRBJ2-1 | TRBD2 | TRBV9